One and the same sample provided the 3 T cell receptor beta chains below, sequenced in a study of cytomegalovirus exposure and HLA in healthy donors. PCR employed 60 Vbeta and 13 Jbeta primers. The method was immunoSEQ multiplex PCR; TCRdb's version includes in-frame clones alone and lacks a portion of them. This table holds about 89,000 clones, about 74% found once. What was sequenced was PBMCs. The receptor set was obtained from a man under 40 in good health and CMV-seronegative.

This rearrangement joins TRBV18 to TRBJ2-7; 7 bases agree with TRBD1. With 1 base clipped from V and 3 bases from J, the junction kept 9 bases outside the gene matches. Per germline, CDR1 KGHSH and CDR2 LQKENI. This CDR3 has 16 residues. In nucleotides, the CDR3 is TGTGCCAGCTCACCACATACTCAGGGGGTCGACTACGAGCAGTACTTC. Translating it yields CASSPHTQGVDYEQYF. Together with reference TRBV18 and TRBJ2-7, the CDR3 gives the full variable domain: NAGVMQNPRHLVRRRGQEARLRCSPMKGHSHVYWYRQLPEEGLKFMVYLQKENIIDESGMPKERFSAEFPKEGPSILRIQQVVRGDSAAYFCASSPHTQGVDYEQYFGPGTRLTVT.

The chain recombines TRBV19 with TRBJ2-7, with D tentatively TRBD2 (5 bases). Deletions cut 3 bases from V and 3 bases from J, with 21 bases between. CDR3 size: 17 residues. Germline-derived CDR1 and CDR2 are LNHDA and SQIVND (reference sequence). The CDR3 sequence: CASSILPLPEGIYEQYF. The DNA for the CDR3 is TGTGCCAGTAGTATCCTCCCCTTGCCAGAGGGAATCTACGAGCAGTACTTC.

V is TRBV2 and J is TRBJ1-1; 8 bases agree with TRBD1. The CDR3 spans 14 residues. Germline assignment: CDR1 SNHLY and CDR2 FYNNEI. J was trimmed by 4 bases and V by 5 bases; bases with no gene match: 6. The CDR3 here is CASSSSGGGTEAFF. As DNA, the CDR3 is TGTGCCAGCAGTTCATCAGGGGGCGGCACTGAAGCTTTCTTT.